The entry that follows covers one T cell receptor (beta chain) sequence. This specimen comes from a study of CD8 T cells in Susac syndrome. About 0.45 to 1 ug RNA was reverse transcribed with random hexamers. TCRdb re-analysed the immunoSEQ multiplex PCR reads in MiXCR, keeping a single row per CDR3 protein. The table shows roughly 200,000 distinct CDR3 sequences, with approximately 94% occurring only once. This CDR3 contains 14 residues. Germline trimming cut 6 bases from V and 8 bases from J; bases unmatched to any gene: 5. Germline V gene data show CDR1 as SGHTA and CDR2 as FQGNSA. This clonotype was sampled from a human donor in good health. The sequencing sample was made of CD4+ T cells from PBMCs. The rearrangement uses TRBV7-2 and TRBJ1-4; 11 bases map to TRBD1. In DNA form, the CDR3 reads TGTGCCAGCAGACCCGGGACAGGGGGAGAAAAACTGTTTTTT. This codes for CASRPGTGGEKLFF. Looking up the rest from reference TRBV7-2 and TRBJ1-4 gives the full variable domain: GAGVSQSPSNKVTEKGKDVELRCDPISGHTALYWYRQSLGQGLEFLIYFQGNSAPDKSGLPSDRFSAERTGGSVSTLTIQRTQQEDSAVYLCASRPGTGGEKLFFGSGTQLSVL.